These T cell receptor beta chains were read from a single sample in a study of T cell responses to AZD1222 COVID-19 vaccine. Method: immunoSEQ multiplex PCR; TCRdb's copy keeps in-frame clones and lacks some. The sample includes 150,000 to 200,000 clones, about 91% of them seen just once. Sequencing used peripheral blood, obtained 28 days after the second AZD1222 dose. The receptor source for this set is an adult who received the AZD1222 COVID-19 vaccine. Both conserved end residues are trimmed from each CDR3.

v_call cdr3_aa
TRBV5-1 ASSPNHPGQGFYEQY
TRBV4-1 ASSRILVGGETQY
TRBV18 ASSPSTGGGTEAF
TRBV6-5 ASSYGYSSSYEQY
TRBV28 ASRAPQGHNEKLF
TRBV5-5 ASSSRTGGETQY
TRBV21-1 ASSNGDRGNAGNTIY
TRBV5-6 ASSRVAGELF
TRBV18 ASSPIWTGMEGYT
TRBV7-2 ASSFAGGGTGELF
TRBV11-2 ASSLAGGLDTQY
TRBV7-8 ASSLSGGAIRELF
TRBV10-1 ASSESGTGSGYT
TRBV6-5 ASSPEGLSTDTQY
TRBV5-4 ASSLAPGLRPTDTQY
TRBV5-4 ASSFRGDGYEQY
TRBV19 ASSIPRQVGGGMNTEAF
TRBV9 ASSDRDRGRLSTDTQY
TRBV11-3 ASSLPPQIRTQY
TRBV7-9 ASSPAGPYEQY
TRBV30 AWKDSNSPLH
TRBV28 ASSFLKTEGPLH
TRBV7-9 ASSSDRPGDTQY
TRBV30 AWSVGRGREKLF
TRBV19 ASSMGWSHTEAF
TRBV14 ASSQGPAYNEQF
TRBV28 ASSLGASGDGDTQY
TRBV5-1 ASSFSGGAGDTQY
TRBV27 ASRPSGNEQF
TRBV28 ASSPGHSNQPQH
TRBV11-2 ASSHRGTGELF
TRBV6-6 ASSYQGEGELF
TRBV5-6 ASSLAPGGGQPQH
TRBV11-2 ASSLLASGSLDTQY
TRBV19 ASRLVGTETGNTIY
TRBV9 ASSGQSSHIYGYT
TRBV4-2 ASSQREGQGYNEQF
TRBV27 ASSVGPGQGASNQPQH
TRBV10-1 ASSEYSGNTIY
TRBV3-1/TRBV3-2 ASSQGDRLNGYT
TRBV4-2 ASSQQFDRVESPLH
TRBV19 ASSGGGISYEQY
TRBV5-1 ASSPTSENTGELF
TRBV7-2 ASSSPGGVRNTEAF
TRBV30 AWSTEDRGGGRKLF
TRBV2 ASSTISSLTYNYGYT
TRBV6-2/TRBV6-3 ASSYTAGTEYNEQF
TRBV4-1 ASSQGPGNTIY
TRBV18 ASSPLSGQIGNTIY